This T cell receptor (beta chain) is drawn from a study of T-cell memory formation after mild COVID-19. Study-wide findings and caveats: Prior to infection, memory already included some responding clones, suggesting cross-reactive memory joined. CM and EM subsets held most contracting CD4+ clones; EMRA held CD8+ ones. Unconfirmed was the SARS-CoV-2 specificity of second-wave clones that peaked on day 37.

MiXCR, run by TCRdb on the 5' RACE reads, gives a single entry per CDR3 protein. The sample consists of fewer than 140,000 distinct CDR3 sequences, 15% to 20% of them appearing once. The table lists this clonotype with a few counts. Its antigen is as yet unknown. Germline V gene sequence: CDR1 SEHNR, CDR2 FQNEAQ (reference sequence). The ends were cut back, 1 base at V and 2 bases at J, with 9 bases in the middle. The CDR3 is made up of 14 amino acids. Sequencing was performed on PBMCs or a T cell subset sorted from them (not recorded which). This chain uses TRBV7-9 with TRBJ2-7, with D unclear. The sequence derives from an adult woman who had mild COVID-19 (a few samples of this study predate the infection). Cell type and time point are not known. The CDR3 coding sequence is TGTGCCAGCAGCTTAGAGTCGGCAGCCTACGAGCAGTACTTC. Its translation is CASSLESAAYEQYF.